What follows describes a single T cell receptor beta chain. This sample is part of a study of control samples from healthy donors and cancer patients. V lost 7 bases to trimming and J lost 5 bases, with 8 bases between them. CDR3 length: 12 amino acids. Looked up from germline, CDR1 is MDHEN and CDR2 is SYDVKM. The repertoire was sequenced with immunoSEQ multiplex PCR; TCRdb's copy has only in-frame clones and lacks some. The sample's table shows under 200,000 clones. The chain links TRBV28 to TRBJ1-4; D gene ambiguous. Sequences were obtained from blood. The clonotype originates from a woman in her twenties or thirties in good health. Here the CDR3 DNA reads TGTGCCAGCAATACGGGGAATGAAAAACTGTTTTTT. It is translated as CASNTGNEKLFF.